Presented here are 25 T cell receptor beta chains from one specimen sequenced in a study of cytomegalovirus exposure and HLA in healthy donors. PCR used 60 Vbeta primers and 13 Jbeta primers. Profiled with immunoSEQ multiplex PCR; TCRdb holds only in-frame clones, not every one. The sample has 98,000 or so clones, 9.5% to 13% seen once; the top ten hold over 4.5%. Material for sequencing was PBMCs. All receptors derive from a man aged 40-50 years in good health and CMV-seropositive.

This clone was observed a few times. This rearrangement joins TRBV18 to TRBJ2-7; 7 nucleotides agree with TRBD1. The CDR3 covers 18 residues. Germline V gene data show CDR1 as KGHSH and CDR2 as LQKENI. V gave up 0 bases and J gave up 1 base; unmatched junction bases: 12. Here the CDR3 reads CASSPPGSTGVGSYEQYF. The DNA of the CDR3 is TGTGCCAGCTCACCACCGGGGTCAACAGGGGTGGGTTCCTACGAGCAGTACTTC. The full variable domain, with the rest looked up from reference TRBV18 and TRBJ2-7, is NAGVMQNPRHLVRRRGQEARLRCSPMKGHSHVYWYRQLPEEGLKFMVYLQKENIIDESGMPKERFSAEFPKEGPSILRIQQVVRGDSAAYFCASSPPGSTGVGSYEQYFGPGTRLTVT.

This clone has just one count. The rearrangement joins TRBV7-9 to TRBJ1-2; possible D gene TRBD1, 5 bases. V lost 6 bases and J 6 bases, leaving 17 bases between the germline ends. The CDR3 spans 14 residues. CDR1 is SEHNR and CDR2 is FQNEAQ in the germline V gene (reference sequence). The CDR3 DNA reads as TGTGCCAGCAGGCATGGTACAGCGGGGGATGGCTACACCTTC. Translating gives CASRHGTAGDGYTF.

The CDR3 reads CASSSSGTDTQYF. The CDR3 bases are TGTGCCAGCAGCTCTAGCGGCACAGATACGCAGTATTTT. The chain joins TRBV6-1 to TRBJ2-3, with D maybe TRBD2 (6 bases). This CDR3 is built from 13 residues. The V end was cut by 6 bases, the J end by 1 base, with 8 bases between. Germline V gives CDR1 MNHNS, CDR2 SASEGT.

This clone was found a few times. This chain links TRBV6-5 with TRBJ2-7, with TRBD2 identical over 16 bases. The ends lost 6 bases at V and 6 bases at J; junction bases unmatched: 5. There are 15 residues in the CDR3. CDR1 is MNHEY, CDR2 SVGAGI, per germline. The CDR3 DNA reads TGTGCCAGCAGACCCGGGACTAGCGGGAGGGGCGAGCAGTACTTC. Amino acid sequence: CASRPGTSGRGEQYF.

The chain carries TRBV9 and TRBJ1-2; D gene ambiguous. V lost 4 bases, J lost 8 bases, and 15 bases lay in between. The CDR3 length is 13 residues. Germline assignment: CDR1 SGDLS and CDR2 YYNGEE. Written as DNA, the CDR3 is TGTGCCAGCAGCCCGGGAGGTGGATACGGCTACACCTTC. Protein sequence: CASSPGGGYGYTF.

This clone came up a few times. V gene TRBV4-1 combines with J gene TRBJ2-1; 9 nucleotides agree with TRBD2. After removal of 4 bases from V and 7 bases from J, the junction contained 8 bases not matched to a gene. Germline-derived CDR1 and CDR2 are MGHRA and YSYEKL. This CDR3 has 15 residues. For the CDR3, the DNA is TGCGCCAGCAGCCGCAATAGCGGGAGTTCTAATGAGCAGTTCTTC. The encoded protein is CASSRNSGSSNEQFF.

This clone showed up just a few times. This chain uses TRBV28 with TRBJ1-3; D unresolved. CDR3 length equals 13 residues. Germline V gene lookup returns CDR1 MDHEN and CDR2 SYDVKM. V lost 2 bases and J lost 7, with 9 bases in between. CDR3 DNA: TGTGCCAGCAGTTTAGGGGAGAAGAACACCATATATTTT. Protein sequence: CASSLGEKNTIYF.

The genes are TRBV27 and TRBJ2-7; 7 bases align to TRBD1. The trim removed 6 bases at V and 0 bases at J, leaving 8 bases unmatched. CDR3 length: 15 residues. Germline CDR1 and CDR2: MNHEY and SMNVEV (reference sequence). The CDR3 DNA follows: TGTGCCAGCAGCCCGAGGACAGGAATCTCCTACGAGCAGTACTTC. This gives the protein CASSPRTGISYEQYF.

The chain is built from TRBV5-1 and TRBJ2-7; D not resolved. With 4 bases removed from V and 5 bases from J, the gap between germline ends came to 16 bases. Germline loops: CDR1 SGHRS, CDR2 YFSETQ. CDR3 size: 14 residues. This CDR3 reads CASSHPTGQNEQYF. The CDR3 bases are TGCGCCAGCAGCCATCCAACGGGTCAGAACGAGCAGTACTTC.

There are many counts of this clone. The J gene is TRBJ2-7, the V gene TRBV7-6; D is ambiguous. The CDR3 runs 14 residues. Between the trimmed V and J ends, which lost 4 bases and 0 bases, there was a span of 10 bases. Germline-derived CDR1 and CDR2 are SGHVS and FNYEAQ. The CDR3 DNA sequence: TGTGCCAGCAGCTCTACCCCCAACTCCTACGAGCAGTACTTC. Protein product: CASSSTPNSYEQYF.

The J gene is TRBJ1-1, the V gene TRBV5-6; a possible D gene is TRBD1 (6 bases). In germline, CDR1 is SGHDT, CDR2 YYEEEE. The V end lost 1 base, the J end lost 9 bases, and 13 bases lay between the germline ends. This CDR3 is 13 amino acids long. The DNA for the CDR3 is TGTGCCAGCAGCTTGAGGGGGGGCATTAAAGCTTTCTTT. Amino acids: CASSLRGGIKAFF.

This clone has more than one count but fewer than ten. CDR3 region: CASLSGQSGETQYF. DNA of the CDR3: TGTGCCAGCCTCAGTGGACAGAGTGGGGAGACCCAGTACTTC. The rearrangement uses TRBV6-5 and TRBJ2-5; TRBD1 might be the D (6 bases). The length of the CDR3 is 14 residues. Trimming pared 8 bases from V and 5 bases from J, leaving 18 bases between. Looked up from germline, CDR1 is MNHEY and CDR2 is SVGAGI.

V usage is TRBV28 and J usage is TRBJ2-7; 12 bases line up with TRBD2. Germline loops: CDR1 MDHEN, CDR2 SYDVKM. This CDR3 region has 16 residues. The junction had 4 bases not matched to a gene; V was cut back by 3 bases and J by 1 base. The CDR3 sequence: CASSLATSGRSYEQYF. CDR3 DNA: TGTGCCAGCAGTTTGGCGACTAGCGGGAGATCCTACGAGCAGTACTTC.

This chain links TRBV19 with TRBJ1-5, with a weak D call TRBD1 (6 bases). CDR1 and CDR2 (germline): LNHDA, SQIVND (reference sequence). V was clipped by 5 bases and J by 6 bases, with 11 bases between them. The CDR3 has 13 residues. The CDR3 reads CASSQGWIQPQHF. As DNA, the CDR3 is TGTGCCAGTAGTCAGGGGTGGATTCAGCCCCAGCATTTT.

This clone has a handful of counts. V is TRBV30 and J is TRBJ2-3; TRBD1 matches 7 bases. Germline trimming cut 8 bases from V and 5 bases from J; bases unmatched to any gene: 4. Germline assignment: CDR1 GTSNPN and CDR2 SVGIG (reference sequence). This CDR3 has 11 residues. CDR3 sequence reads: CASRGRDTQYF. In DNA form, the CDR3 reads TGTGCCAGCAGGGGGAGAGATACGCAGTATTTT.

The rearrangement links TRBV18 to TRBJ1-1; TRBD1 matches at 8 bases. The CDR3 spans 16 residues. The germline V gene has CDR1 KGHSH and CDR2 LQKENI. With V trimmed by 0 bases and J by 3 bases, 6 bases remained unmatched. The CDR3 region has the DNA TGTGCCAGCTCACCACCGACAGGGGATTTTGACACTGAAGCTTTCTTT. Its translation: CASSPPTGDFDTEAFF.

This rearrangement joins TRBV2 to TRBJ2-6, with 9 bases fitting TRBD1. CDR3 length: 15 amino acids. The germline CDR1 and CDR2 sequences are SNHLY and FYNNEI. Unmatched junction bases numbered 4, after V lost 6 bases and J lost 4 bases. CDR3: CASSGDRAGANVLTF. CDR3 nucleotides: TGTGCCAGCAGCGGGGACAGGGCCGGGGCCAACGTCCTGACTTTC. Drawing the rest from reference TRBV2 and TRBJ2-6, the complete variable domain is EPEVTQTPSHQVTQMGQEVILRCVPISNHLYFYWYRQILGQKVEFLVSFYNNEISEKSEIFDDQFSVERPDGSNFTLKIRSTKLEDSAMYFCASSGDRAGANVLTFGAGSRLTVL.

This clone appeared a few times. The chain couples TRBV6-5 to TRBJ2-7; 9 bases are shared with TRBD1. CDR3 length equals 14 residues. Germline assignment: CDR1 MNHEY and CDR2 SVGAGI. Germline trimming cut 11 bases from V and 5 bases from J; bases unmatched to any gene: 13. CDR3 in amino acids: CASFERTGDNEQYF. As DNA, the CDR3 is TGTGCCTCCTTTGAAAGGACAGGGGACAACGAGCAGTACTTC.

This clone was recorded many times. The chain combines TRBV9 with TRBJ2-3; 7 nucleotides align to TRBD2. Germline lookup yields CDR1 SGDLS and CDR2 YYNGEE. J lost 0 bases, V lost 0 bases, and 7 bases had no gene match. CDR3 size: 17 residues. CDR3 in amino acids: CASSVGASGASTDTQYF. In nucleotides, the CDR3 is TGTGCCAGCAGCGTAGGGGCTAGCGGAGCTAGCACAGATACGCAGTATTTT.

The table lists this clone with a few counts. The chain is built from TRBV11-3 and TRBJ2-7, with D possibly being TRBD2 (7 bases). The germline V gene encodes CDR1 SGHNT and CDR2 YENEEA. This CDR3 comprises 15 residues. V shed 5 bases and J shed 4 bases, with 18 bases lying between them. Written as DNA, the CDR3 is TGTGCCAGCAGCCCCGAGGGGGGGGCCCATTACGAGCAGTACTTC. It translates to CASSPEGGAHYEQYF.

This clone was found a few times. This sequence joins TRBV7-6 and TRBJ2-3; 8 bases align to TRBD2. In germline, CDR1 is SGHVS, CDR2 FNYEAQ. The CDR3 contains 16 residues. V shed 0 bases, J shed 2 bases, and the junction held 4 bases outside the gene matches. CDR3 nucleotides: TGTGCCAGCAGCTTAGCGTCTAGCGGGTACACAGATACGCAGTATTTT. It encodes CASSLASSGYTDTQYF.

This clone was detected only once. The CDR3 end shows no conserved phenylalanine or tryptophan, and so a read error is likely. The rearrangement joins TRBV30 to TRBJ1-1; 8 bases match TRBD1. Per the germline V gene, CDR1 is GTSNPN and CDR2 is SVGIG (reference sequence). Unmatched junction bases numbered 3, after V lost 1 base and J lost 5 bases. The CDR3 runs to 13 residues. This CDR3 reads CAWSGQGKTEAFL. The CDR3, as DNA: TGTGCCTGGAGTGGACAGGGGAAAACTGAAGCTTTCTTG.

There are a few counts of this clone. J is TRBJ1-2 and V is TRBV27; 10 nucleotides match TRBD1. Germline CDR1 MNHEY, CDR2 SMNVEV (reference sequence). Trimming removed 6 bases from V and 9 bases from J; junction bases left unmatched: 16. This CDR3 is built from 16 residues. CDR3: CASSQAQTGGLSSYTF. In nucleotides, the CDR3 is TGTGCCAGCAGCCAAGCCCAGACAGGGGGCCTTAGTAGCTACACCTTC.

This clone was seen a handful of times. Here the CDR3 reads CASSQDGASGADTQYF. The CDR3, as DNA: TGTGCCAGCAGCCAAGATGGTGCTAGCGGCGCAGATACGCAGTATTTT. The V and J genes are TRBV4-2 and TRBJ2-3; 7 positions match TRBD2. Losses at the gene ends were 0 bases for V and 4 bases for J; bases not matched to a gene: 7. The CDR3 consists of 16 residues. Germline loops: CDR1 LGHNA, CDR2 YNFKEQ.

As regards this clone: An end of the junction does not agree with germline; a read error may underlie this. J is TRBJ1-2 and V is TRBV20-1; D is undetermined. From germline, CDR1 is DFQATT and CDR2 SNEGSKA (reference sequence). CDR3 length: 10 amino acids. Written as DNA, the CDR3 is TGCAGTGCTTGGAACTATGTCTACACCTTC. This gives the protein CSAWNYVYTF.